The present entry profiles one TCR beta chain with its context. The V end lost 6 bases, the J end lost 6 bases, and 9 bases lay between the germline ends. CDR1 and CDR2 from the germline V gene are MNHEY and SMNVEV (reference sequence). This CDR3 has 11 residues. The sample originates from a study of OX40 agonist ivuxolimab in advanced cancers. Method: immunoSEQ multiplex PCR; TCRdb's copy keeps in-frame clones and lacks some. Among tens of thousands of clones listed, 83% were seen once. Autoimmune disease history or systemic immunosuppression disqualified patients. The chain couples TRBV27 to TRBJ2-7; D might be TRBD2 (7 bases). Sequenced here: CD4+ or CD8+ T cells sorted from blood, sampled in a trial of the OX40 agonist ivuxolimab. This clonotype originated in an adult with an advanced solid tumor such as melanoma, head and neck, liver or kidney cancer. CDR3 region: CASRGGVEQYF. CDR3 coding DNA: TGTGCCAGCAGAGGGGGGGTCGAGCAGTACTTC.